The source of this TCR beta chain is a study of Graves' ophthalmopathy and Graves' hyperthyroidism. Findings and limits, study-wide: Using 13 signatures, a model distinguished ophthalmopathy from stable hyperthyroidism, reaching more than 85% sensitivity and 81.08% specificity.

V was clipped by 3 bases and J by 10 bases, with 13 bases between them. In germline, CDR1 is MGHDK, CDR2 SYGVNS. This CDR3 contains 14 residues. Pregnant or lactating patients and those with other autoimmune diseases or uncontrolled infections were excluded. A roughly 10 ml volume of fresh peripheral blood provided the PBMCs. Transcripts of RNA were the source for amplifying TCR beta CDR3 regions. In the first round, RT-PCR was carried out with HTBI primers, and a multiplex PCR formed the second round. TCRdb re-analysed the multiplex PCR reads in MiXCR, keeping a single row per CDR3 protein. In the table there are about 740,000 distinct CDR3 sequences, around 40% of which are singletons. A few counts support this clonotype. Its antigen is not identified.

This TCR was sampled from an adult man with Graves' ophthalmopathy. Sequenced input: peripheral blood. The chain is built from TRBV25-1 and TRBJ1-6; D call uncertain. CDR3 protein: CASSDSAGLSPLHF. CDR3 bases: TGTGCCAGCAGTGATAGTGCCGGGCTGTCACCCCTCCACTTT.